One and the same sample provided the 15 T cell receptor beta chains below, sequenced in a study of tumor-infiltrating lymphocytes in glioblastoma multiforme. Three nested ARM-PCR rounds with V-beta and C-beta primers built TCRB libraries. TCRdb called the multiplex PCR reads again in MiXCR, with one record for every CDR3 protein. This sample has 7,500 to 10,000 distinct CDR3 sequences, with approximately 70% found just once. Sequenced input: brain tumor tissue. These receptors all come from a male donor with glioblastoma.

The V gene is TRBV6-5, the J gene TRBJ1-5; 12 bases align to TRBD1. This CDR3 comprises 18 residues. J lost 2 bases, V lost 2 bases, and 7 bases had no gene match. Germline assignment: CDR1 MNHEY and CDR2 SVGAGI. The CDR3 loop reads CASSYRDRGLGGNQPQHF. CDR3 nucleotides: TGTGCCAGCAGTTACCGGGACAGGGGGCTCGGGGGCAATCAGCCCCAGCATTTT.

A remark on this clonotype: The junction and the germline gene differ at one end; a read error may be behind it. The genes are TRBV10-3 and TRBJ2-7; D is tentatively TRBD1 or TRBD2 (6 bases each). Germline CDR1 and CDR2: ENHRY and SYGVKD. The CDR3 spans 15 residues. CDR3 coding DNA: TGTGCCACCATACTGGAGGGGGGAAACACCTACGAGCGGTACTTC. Translation: CATILEGGNTYERYF.

Of note for this clonotype: The conserved phenylalanine or tryptophan is not found at the CDR3 terminus, so this likely reflects a read error. The CDR3 sequence: CASNPSGPGQPQHL. CDR3 DNA: TGTGCCAGCAACCCCTCCGGACCGGGTCAGCCCCAGCATCTT. The chain combines TRBV12-3 or TRBV12-4 with TRBJ1-5, with D uncertain. This CDR3 contains 14 residues. Trimming cost V 7 bases and J 6 bases, with 16 bases left between them.

This clonotype came up many times. The J gene is TRBJ2-5, the V gene TRBV25-1, with 14 bases fitting TRBD2. CDR1 is MGHDK, CDR2 SYGVNS, per germline. The V gene end was trimmed by 5 bases and the J gene end by 2 bases; junction bases not matched to a gene: 13. The CDR3 has 19 amino acids. In DNA, the CDR3 is TGTGCCAGCAGTCCAGGAGGACTAGCGGGAGGATGGGAGCAAGAGACCCAGTACTTC. Its protein product is CASSPGGLAGGWEQETQYF.

This clonotype has more than one count but fewer than ten. The genes are TRBV29-1 and TRBJ2-7; TRBD2 might be the D (6 bases). Germline V CDR1 and CDR2: SQVTM, ANQGSEA. V was clipped by 3 bases and J by 3 bases, with 18 bases between them. The CDR3 is 15 residues long. The CDR3 DNA reads as TGCAGCGTTGATGCCCCCAAGGGGACTTACTACGAGCAGTACTTC. Encoded protein: CSVDAPKGTYYEQYF.

V and J are TRBV6-2 or TRBV6-3 and TRBJ2-6; D gene unclear. V lost 11 bases and J lost 0, with 11 bases in between. The germline V gene has CDR1 MNHEY and CDR2 SVGEGT. This CDR3 region has 14 residues. CDR3 DNA sequence: TGTGCCTGCACCCTTCCCTCTGGGGCCAACGTCCTGACTTTC. Protein product: CACTLPSGANVLTF.

This clonotype was seen only a few times. The CDR3 does not end in the conserved phenylalanine or tryptophan, so this is likely a read error. The chain recombines TRBV20-1 with TRBJ1-4, with TRBD1 identical over 10 bases. CDR1 DFQATT and CDR2 SNEGSKA come from the germline V gene (reference sequence). Unmatched junction bases numbered 3, after V lost 3 bases and J lost 8 bases. This CDR3 has 13 amino acids. The CDR3 loop reads CSASGTGEEKLFL. The CDR3 region has the DNA TGCAGTGCTAGTGGGACAGGGGAAGAAAAACTGTTTCTT.

This clonotype was counted ten times or more. The rearrangement joins TRBV28 to TRBJ1-4; D remains unclear. Germline V CDR1 and CDR2: MDHEN, SYDVKM. This CDR3 region has 13 residues. Trimming removed 8 bases at V and 4 bases at J, with 11 bases between. The CDR3 bases are TGTGCCAGCCTCGGAGGGAGTAATGAAAAACTGTTTTTT. Protein sequence: CASLGGSNEKLFF.

To note about this clonotype: One junction end does not reproduce the germline sequence, and a read error may be involved. The chain carries TRBV20-1 and TRBJ2-1, with D tentatively TRBD1 (5 bases). Germline V gene lookup returns CDR1 DFQATT and CDR2 SNEGSKA (reference sequence). The CDR3 loop spans 14 amino acids. The CDR3 loop reads CNARDEAGPYGQLF. The DNA of the CDR3 is TGCAATGCTAGAGATGAGGCAGGGCCGTATGGGCAGTTATTC.

A remark on this clonotype: At one boundary the junction diverges from the germline segment, which might be a read error. V and J are TRBV29-1 and TRBJ2-3; D may match TRBD1 or TRBD2 (5 bases each). Looked up from germline, CDR1 is SQVTM and CDR2 is ANQGSEA. The CDR3 covers 13 residues. The CDR3 coding sequence is TGTAGCGTTGAAACCGGGGCTGGAGATATGCAGTATTTT. This translates into CSVETGAGDMQYF.

The chain employs TRBV20-1 and TRBJ2-7; TRBD2 matches 12 bases. The CDR3 has 16 amino acids. Trimming cost V 0 bases and J 3 bases; bases outside gene matches: 6. CDR1 and CDR2 from the germline V gene are DFQATT and SNEGSKA (reference sequence). CDR3 bases: TGCAGTGCTAGAGAAAGGACTAGCGGGATAGTCTACGAGCAGTACTTC. Protein sequence: CSARERTSGIVYEQYF.

A note on this clonotype: Relative to the germline gene, one junction end is altered; a read error may explain this. This chain links TRBV20-1 with TRBJ2-3; 7 bases fit TRBD2. The CDR3 covers 14 residues. The germline V gene has CDR1 DFQATT and CDR2 SNEGSKA (reference sequence). The CDR3, as DNA: TGCAGTGCTAGGTACAGCGGGGAAGACGATACGAAGTATTTT. Translated, it gives CSARYSGEDDTKYF.

The chain links TRBV10-3 to TRBJ2-5, with D possibly TRBD2 on 6 matching bases. Germline CDR1 and CDR2: ENHRY and SYGVKD. This CDR3 contains 16 residues. V was clipped by 2 bases and J by 5 bases, with 18 bases between them. CDR3 sequence: CAISEPGTALFETQYF. The CDR3, as DNA: TGTGCCATCAGTGAGCCGGGGACTGCGTTATTTGAGACCCAGTACTTC.

The chain carries TRBV20-1 and TRBJ2-5; 8 bases agree with TRBD2. Germline V gene sequence: CDR1 DFQATT, CDR2 SNEGSKA (reference sequence). V lost 5 bases, J lost 14 bases, and 25 bases stayed unmatched. The CDR3 consists of 16 residues. In DNA form, the CDR3 reads TGCAGTGCTGGTTCTAGTGGGAAGATCGGGGGGGAGATCCAATACTTC. This sequence encodes CSAGSSGKIGGEIQYF.

In this sample, this clonotype turned up once. The chain joins TRBV5-6 to TRBJ1-1; D gene uncertain. Trimming removed 0 bases at V and 4 bases at J, with 4 bases between. Per germline, CDR1 SGHDT and CDR2 YYEEEE. The CDR3 totals 12 residues. The CDR3 reads CASSLEGTEAFF. The CDR3 nucleotides are TGTGCCAGCAGCTTGGAGGGCACTGAAGCTTTCTTT.